This is a list of T cell receptor beta chains from one sample in a study of regulatory T cells in long-lasting Graves disease. From the multiplex PCR reads, TCRdb called clonotypes with MiXCR, one entry per CDR3 protein. Of some 220,000 distinct CDR3 sequences listed, around 20% are singletons. These data were likewise used in another study, on T cells in Graves' hyperthyroidism and ophthalmopathy.

The specimen comprised peripheral blood mononuclear cells (PBMCs), sampled at new diagnosis, from a patient treated with antithyroid drugs. Receptors originate from a young woman with Graves disease. The CDR3 runs from the conserved cysteine through the conserved F or W. The order of the fields is clone size, D gene, J gene, CDR3 length, V gene, CDR3 protein, CDR3 DNA. A D gene is named only where the DNA matches it firmly. Some rows mark clone size as missing; the rest say once, few, many or name a class of expanded clone.

few | . | TRBJ2-6 | 15 | TRBV7-9 | CASTQLGAGANVLTF | TGTGCCAGCACACAGTTAGGTGCTGGGGCCAACGTCCTGACTTTC
many | . | TRBJ2-7 | 14 | TRBV20-1 | CSARAYRESGEQYF | TGCAGTGCTAGAGCCTACAGGGAGAGCGGCGAGCAGTACTTC
few | TRBD2 | TRBJ2-1 | 17 | TRBV13 | CASSLGSGGGPLNEQFF | TGTGCCAGCAGCTTAGGCTCGGGGGGGGGCCCTCTAAATGAGCAGTTCTTC
many | . | TRBJ2-7 | 13 | TRBV10-2 | CASSVASLDEQYF | TGCGCCAGCAGTGTTGCTAGTTTGGACGAGCAGTACTTC
many | . | TRBJ1-2 | 15 | TRBV7-9 | CASSLELHRVNGYTF | TGTGCCAGCAGCTTAGAACTCCACAGGGTGAATGGCTACACCTTC
many | . | TRBJ2-7 | 18 | TRBV29-1 | CSVDERLIPTAPFYEQYF | TGCAGCGTTGATGAACGGCTGATTCCCACCGCACCCTTCTACGAGCAGTACTTC
. | . | TRBJ2-6 | 15 | TRBV6-2/TRBV6-3 | CASTSRVSGANVLTF | TGTGCCAGCACTTCCAGGGTGTCCGGGGCCAACGTCCTGACTTTC
many | . | TRBJ1-1 | 12 | TRBV12-3/TRBV12-4 | CASSLGDPEAFF | TGTGCCAGCAGTTTAGGGGACCCTGAAGCTTTCTTT
many | TRBD1 | TRBJ1-2 | 14 | TRBV12-5 | CASGPGTGDDGYTF | TGTGCTAGTGGTCCGGGGACAGGGGATGATGGCTACACCTTC
. | TRBD1 | TRBJ1-5 | 19 | TRBV7-3 | CASSSAWDRITGSNQPQHF | TGTGCCAGCAGCTCGGCCTGGGACAGGATAACTGGGAGCAATCAGCCCCAGCATTTT
. | TRBD1 | TRBJ1-1 | 15 | TRBV29-1 | CSVASRTGMNTEAFF | TGCAGCGTTGCCTCCAGGACAGGGATGAACACTGAAGCTTTCTTT
. | TRBD2 | TRBJ2-7 | 14 | TRBV13 | CASSPRLAGYEQYF | TGCGCCAGCAGCCCCCGACTAGCAGGGTACGAGCAGTACTTC
few | TRBD1 | TRBJ2-3 | 15 | TRBV7-2 | CASSSTGVSTDTQYF | TGTGCCAGCAGCTCAACAGGGGTTAGCACAGATACGCAGTATTTT
. | TRBD1 | TRBJ1-2 | 14 | TRBV20-1 | CSARAGTGLPGYTF | TGCAGTGCTCGTGCCGGGACAGGCCTACCTGGCTACACCTTC
. | . | TRBJ1-2 | 14 | TRBV11-2 | CASSLQGYNYGYTF | TGTGCCAGCAGCTTACAGGGCTATAACTATGGCTACACCTTC
many | . | TRBJ2-5 | 16 | TRBV6-1 | CASSPVDTLYQETQYF | TGTGCCAGCAGCCCCGTGGACACCCTGTACCAAGAGACCCAGTACTTC
many | . | TRBJ1-4 | 15 | TRBV25-1 | CASSERWALNEKLFF | TGTGCCAGCAGTGAACGCTGGGCCCTTAATGAAAAACTGTTTTTT
many | . | TRBJ2-2 | 14 | TRBV27 | CATAGPAATGELFF | TGTGCCACCGCGGGACCCGCGGCCACCGGGGAGCTGTTTTTT
. | TRBD1 | TRBJ2-5 | 15 | TRBV2 | CASSEGTGGVRAQYF | TGTGCCAGCAGTGAAGGGACAGGGGGCGTTAGGGCCCAGTACTTC
many | . | TRBJ2-2 | 12 | TRBV30 | CAWSINTGELFF | TGTGCCTGGAGCATCAACACCGGGGAGCTGTTTTTT
many | . | TRBJ2-4 | 14 | TRBV2 | CASSDRAAKNIQYF | TGTGCCAGCAGTGACAGGGCAGCCAAAAACATTCAGTACTTC
many | TRBD1 | TRBJ2-4 | 14 | TRBV6-2/TRBV6-3 | CASTRGTGVNIQYF | TGTGCCAGCACTCGAGGGACAGGGGTAAACATTCAGTACTTC
many | TRBD1 | TRBJ2-7 | 14 | TRBV7-9 | CASSSGQGMDEQYF | TGTGCCAGCAGCTCAGGACAGGGGATGGACGAGCAGTACTTC
many | TRBD1 | TRBJ2-3 | 13 | TRBV30 | CAWGGQGGDTQYF | TGTGCCTGGGGGGGACAGGGGGGAGATACGCAGTATTTT
many | . | TRBJ2-7 | 13 | TRBV6-2/TRBV6-3 | CASSYSSSYEQYF | TGTGCCAGCAGCTACTCGAGCTCCTACGAGCAGTACTTC
many | . | TRBJ1-2 | 12 | TRBV6-2/TRBV6-3 | CASSREPHGYTF | TGTGCCAGCAGCAGAGAACCCCATGGCTACACCTTC
many | . | TRBJ1-1 | 16 | TRBV27 | CASSLGVAGVNTEAFF | TGTGCCAGCAGTTTAGGGGTGGCAGGGGTGAACACTGAAGCTTTCTTT
many | . | TRBJ1-5 | 14 | TRBV12-3/TRBV12-4 | CASSWGTSNQPQHF | TGTGCCAGCAGTTGGGGTACTAGCAATCAGCCCCAGCATTTT
. | . | TRBJ2-7 | 19 | TRBV5-1 | CASSLEEGGVTGRRNEQYF | TGCGCCAGCAGCTTGGAAGAGGGGGGCGTAACAGGGAGGAGAAACGAGCAGTACTTC
. | . | TRBJ2-3 | 14 | TRBV20-1 | CSAIRGEGTDTQYF | TGCAGTGCTATTCGCGGGGAGGGCACAGATACGCAGTATTTT
. | . | TRBJ2-3 | 15 | TRBV7-9 | CASSLGTLSTDTQYF | TGTGCCAGCAGCTTAGGAACACTTAGCACAGATACGCAGTATTTT
. | . | TRBJ1-1 | 17 | TRBV7-9 | CASSSEVGDRRNTEAFF | TGTGCCAGCAGCTCCGAAGTTGGAGACAGGAGGAACACTGAAGCTTTCTTT
few | . | TRBJ1-5 | 13 | TRBV6-2/TRBV6-3 | CASSSDRSGPQHF | TGTGCCAGCAGTTCAGACCGAAGCGGGCCCCAGCATTTT
few | TRBD2 | TRBJ2-3 | 14 | TRBV2 | CAGGTSGLTDTQYF | TGTGCCGGGGGGACTAGCGGGCTTACAGATACGCAGTATTTT
many | TRBD1 | TRBJ2-2 | 13 | TRBV20-1 | CSARTGLNGELFF | TGCAGTGCCCGGACAGGATTGAACGGGGAGCTGTTTTTT